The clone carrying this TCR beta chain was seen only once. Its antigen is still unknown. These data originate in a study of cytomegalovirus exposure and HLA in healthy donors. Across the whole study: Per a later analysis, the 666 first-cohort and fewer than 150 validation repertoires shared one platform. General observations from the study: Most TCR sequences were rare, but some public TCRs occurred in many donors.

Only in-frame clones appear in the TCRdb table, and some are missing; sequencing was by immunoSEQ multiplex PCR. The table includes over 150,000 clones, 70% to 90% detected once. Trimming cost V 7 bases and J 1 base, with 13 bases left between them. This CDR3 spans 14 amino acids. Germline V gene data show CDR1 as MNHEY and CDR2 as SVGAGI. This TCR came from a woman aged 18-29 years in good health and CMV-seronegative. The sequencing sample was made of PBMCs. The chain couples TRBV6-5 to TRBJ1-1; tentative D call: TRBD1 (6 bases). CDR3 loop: CASNKQGWNTEAFF. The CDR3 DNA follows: TGTGCCAGCAACAAACAGGGTTGGAACACTGAAGCTTTCTTT.